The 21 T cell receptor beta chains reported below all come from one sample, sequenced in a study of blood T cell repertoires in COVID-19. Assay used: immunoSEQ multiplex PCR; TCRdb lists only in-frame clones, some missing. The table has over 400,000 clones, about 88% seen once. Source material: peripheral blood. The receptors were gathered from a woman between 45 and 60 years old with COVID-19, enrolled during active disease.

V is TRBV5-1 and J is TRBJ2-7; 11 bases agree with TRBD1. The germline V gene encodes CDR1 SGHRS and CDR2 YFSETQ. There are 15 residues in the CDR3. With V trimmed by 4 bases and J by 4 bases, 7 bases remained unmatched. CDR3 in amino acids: CASSLRTGGGYEQYF. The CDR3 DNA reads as TGCGCCAGCAGCCTTCGGACAGGGGGCGGATACGAGCAGTACTTC.

CDR3 sequence reads: CASSQSTSAVRDTQYF. In DNA, the CDR3 is TGTGCCAGCAGCCAGAGTACTAGCGCGGTAAGAGATACGCAGTATTTT. The chain carries TRBV4-2 and TRBJ2-3; the match to TRBD2 covers 7 bases. The trim removed 3 bases at V and 5 bases at J, leaving 11 bases unmatched. The V gene's germline CDR1 is LGHNA and CDR2 YNFKEQ. CDR3 size: 16 residues.

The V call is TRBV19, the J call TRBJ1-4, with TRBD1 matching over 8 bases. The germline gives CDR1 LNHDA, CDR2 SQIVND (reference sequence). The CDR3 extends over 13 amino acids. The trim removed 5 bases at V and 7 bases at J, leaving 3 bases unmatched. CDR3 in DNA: TGTGCCAGTAGTTCACAGGGGGGTGAAAAACTGTTTTTT. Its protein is CASSSQGGEKLFF.

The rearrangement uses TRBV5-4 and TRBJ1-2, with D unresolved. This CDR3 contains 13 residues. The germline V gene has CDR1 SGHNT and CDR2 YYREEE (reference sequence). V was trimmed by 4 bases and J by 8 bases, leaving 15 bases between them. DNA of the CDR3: TGTGCCAGCAGCGGTTCTGGAGATTGGGGCTACACCTTC. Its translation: CASSGSGDWGYTF.

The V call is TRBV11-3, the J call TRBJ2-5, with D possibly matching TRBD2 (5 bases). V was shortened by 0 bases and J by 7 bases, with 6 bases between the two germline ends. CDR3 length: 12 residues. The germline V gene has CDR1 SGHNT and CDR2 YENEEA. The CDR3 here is CASSLDRGTQYF. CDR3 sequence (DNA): TGTGCCAGCAGCTTAGATCGGGGGACCCAGTACTTC. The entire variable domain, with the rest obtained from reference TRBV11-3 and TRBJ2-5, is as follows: EAGVVQSPRYKIIEKKQPVAFWCNPISGHNTLYWYLQNLGQGPELLIRYENEEAVDDSQLPKDRFSAERLKGVDSTLKIQPAELGDSAVYLCASSLDRGTQYFGPGTRLLVL.

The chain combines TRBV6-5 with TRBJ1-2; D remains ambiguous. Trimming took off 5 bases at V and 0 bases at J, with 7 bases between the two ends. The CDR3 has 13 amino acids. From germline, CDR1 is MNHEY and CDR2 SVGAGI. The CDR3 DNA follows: TGTGCCAGCAGTCGTTCAGCTAACTATGGCTACACCTTC. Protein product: CASSRSANYGYTF.

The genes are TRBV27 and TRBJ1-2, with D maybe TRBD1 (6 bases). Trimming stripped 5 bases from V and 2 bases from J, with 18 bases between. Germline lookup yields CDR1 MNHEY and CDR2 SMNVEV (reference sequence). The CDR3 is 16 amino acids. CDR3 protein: CASSPIATGINYGYTF. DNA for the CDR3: TGTGCCAGCAGTCCCATCGCTACAGGGATCAACTATGGCTACACCTTC.

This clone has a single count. This chain's CDR3 is CASSGGEAGNTIYF. The DNA for the CDR3 is TGCGCCAGCAGCGGAGGGGAGGCTGGAAACACCATATATTTT. The V call is TRBV5-1, the J call TRBJ1-3; TRBD1 is a possible D gene (5 bases). V lost 4 bases and J 2 bases, leaving 10 bases between the germline ends. CDR1 and CDR2 from the germline V gene are SGHRS and YFSETQ. The CDR3 is 14 residues long.

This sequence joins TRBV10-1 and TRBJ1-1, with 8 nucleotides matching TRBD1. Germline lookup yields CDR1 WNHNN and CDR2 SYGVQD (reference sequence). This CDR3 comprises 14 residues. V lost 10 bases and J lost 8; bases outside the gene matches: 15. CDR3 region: CATQWGRGRREAFF. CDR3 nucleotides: TGCGCCACCCAGTGGGGCAGGGGGCGAAGAGAAGCTTTCTTT.

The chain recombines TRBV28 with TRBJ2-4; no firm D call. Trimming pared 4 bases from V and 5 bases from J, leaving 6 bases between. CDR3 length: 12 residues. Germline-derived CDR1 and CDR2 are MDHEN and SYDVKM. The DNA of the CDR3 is TGTGCCAGCAGTTCCCGAGAAAACATTCAGTACTTC. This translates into CASSSRENIQYF.

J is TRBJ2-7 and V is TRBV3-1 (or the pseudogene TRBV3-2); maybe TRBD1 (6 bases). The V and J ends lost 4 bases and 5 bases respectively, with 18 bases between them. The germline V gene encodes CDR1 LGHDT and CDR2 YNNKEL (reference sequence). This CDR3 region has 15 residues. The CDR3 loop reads CASSPVKRGNNEQYF. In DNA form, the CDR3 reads TGTGCCAGCAGCCCCGTGAAAAGGGGGAATAACGAGCAGTACTTC.

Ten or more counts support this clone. CDR3 sequence reads: CASSSRRDVETNEKLFF. In nucleotides, the CDR3 is TGTGCCAGCAGCTCTAGGAGGGACGTTGAAACTAATGAAAAACTGTTTTTT. V usage is TRBV7-8 and J usage is TRBJ1-4; D possibly corresponds to TRBD1 (5 bases). V lost 4 bases to trimming and J lost 1 base, with 16 bases between them. From germline, CDR1 is SGHVS and CDR2 FQNEAQ. The CDR3 loop spans 17 amino acids.

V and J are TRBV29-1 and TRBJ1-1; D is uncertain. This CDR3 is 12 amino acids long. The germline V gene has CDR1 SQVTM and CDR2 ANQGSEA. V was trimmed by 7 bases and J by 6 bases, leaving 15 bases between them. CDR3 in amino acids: CSGEGLMAEAFF. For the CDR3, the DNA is TGCAGCGGGGAGGGTTTAATGGCTGAAGCTTTCTTT.

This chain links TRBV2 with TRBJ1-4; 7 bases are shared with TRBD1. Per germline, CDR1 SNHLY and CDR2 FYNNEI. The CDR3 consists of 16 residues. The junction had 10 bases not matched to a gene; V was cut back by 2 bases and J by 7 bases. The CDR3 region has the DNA TGTGCCAGCAGTGAATTGGAGGGGGCGGAAGGTGAAAAACTGTTTTTT. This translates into CASSELEGAEGEKLFF.

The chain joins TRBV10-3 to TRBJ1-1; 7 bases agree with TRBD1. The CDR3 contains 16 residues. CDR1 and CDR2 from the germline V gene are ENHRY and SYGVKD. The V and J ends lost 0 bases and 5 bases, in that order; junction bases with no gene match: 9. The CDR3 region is CAISESSDRALTEAFF. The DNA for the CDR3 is TGTGCCATCAGTGAGTCGAGCGACAGGGCATTGACTGAAGCTTTCTTT.

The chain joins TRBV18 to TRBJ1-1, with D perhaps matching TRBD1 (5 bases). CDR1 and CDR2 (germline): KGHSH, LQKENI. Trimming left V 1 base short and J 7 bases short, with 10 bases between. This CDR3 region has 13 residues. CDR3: CASSPRGDGEAFF. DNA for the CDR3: TGTGCCAGCTCACCACGGGGGGACGGTGAAGCTTTCTTT.

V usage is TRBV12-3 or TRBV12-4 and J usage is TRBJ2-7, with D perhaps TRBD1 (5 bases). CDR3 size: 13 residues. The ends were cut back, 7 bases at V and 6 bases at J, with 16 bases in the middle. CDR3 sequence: CASNLQGQGEQYF. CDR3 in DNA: TGTGCCAGCAACCTCCAGGGTCAGGGCGAGCAGTACTTC.

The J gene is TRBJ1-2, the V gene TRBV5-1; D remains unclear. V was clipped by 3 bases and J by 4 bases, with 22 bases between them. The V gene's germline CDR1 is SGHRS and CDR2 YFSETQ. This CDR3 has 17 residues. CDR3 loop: CASSWNYDASSTYGYTF. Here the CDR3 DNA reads TGCGCCAGCAGCTGGAACTATGACGCCTCATCTACCTATGGCTACACCTTC.

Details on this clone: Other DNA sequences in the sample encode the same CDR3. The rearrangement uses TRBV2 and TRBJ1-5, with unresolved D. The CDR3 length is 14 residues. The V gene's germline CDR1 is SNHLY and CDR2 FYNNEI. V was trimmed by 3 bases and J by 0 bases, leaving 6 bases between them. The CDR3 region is CASSDSYSNQPQHF. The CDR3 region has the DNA TGTGCCAGCAGTGATTCGTATAGCAATCAGCCCCAGCATTTT.

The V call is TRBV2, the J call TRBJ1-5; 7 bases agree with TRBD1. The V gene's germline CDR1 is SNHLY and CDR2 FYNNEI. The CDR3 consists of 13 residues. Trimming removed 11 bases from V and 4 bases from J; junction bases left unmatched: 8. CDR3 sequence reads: CASNRDSNQPQHF. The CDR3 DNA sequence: TGTGCCTCCAACCGGGACAGTAATCAGCCCCAGCATTTT. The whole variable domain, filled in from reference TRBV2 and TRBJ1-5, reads EPEVTQTPSHQVTQMGQEVILRCVPISNHLYFYWYRQILGQKVEFLVSFYNNEISEKSEIFDDQFSVERPDGSNFTLKIRSTKLEDSAMYFCASNRDSNQPQHFGDGTRLSIL.

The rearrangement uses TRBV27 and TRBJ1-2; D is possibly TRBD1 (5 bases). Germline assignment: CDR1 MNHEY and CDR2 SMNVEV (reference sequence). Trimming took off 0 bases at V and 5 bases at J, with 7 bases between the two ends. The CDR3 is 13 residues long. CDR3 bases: TGTGCCAGCAGTTTATCGGGGCTTTATGGCTACACCTTC. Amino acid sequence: CASSLSGLYGYTF.